The clone carrying this T cell receptor beta chain has a count of ten or more. Its antigen is currently unknown. This entry is derived from a study of T-cell memory formation after mild COVID-19. The wider study: Among the donors, TCR clusters were largely specific to each donor. Study-wide points: Cross-reactive memory apparently joined, as some responding clones appeared in pre-infection memory.

TCRdb reanalysed the 5' RACE reads using MiXCR and keeps one entry per CDR3 protein. The sample yields some 450,000 distinct CDR3 sequences, roughly 20% seen once. The receptor's source is an adult woman who had mild COVID-19 (a few samples of this study predate the infection). Cell type and time point are not known. The specimen was PBMCs or a T cell subset sorted from them (not recorded which).

CDR3 sequence: CASSPLTGGLNTGELFF. CDR3 coding DNA: TGCGCCAGCAGCCCCTTAACAGGGGGCCTGAACACCGGGGAGCTGTTTTTT. This sequence joins TRBV5-1 and TRBJ2-2; TRBD1 matches 9 bases. The V gene end was trimmed by 4 bases and the J gene end by 1 base; junction bases not matched to a gene: 8. The CDR3 is made up of 17 amino acids. Germline-derived CDR1 and CDR2 are SGHRS and YFSETQ.